Listed below are T cell receptor beta chains from one sample, sequenced in a study of blood T cell repertoires in COVID-19. The method was immunoSEQ multiplex PCR; TCRdb's version includes in-frame clones alone and lacks a portion of them. Among roughly 260,000 clones listed, more than 85% were seen once. Sequenced material: peripheral blood. All receptors come from a person aged 18 to 30 with COVID-19, enrolled during active disease. Each CDR3 is given with its conserved first and last residue. Each record gives: CDR3 protein, CDR3 DNA, V gene, clone size, D gene, J gene. The D gene is left open where the match is weak. Not all rows give a size; the values are once, few, many and, for expanded clones, a class.

CDR3: CASSYSGGPPFF; DNA: TGTGCCAGCAGCTATTCGGGGGGACCCCCGTTCTTC; V: TRBV27; size: .; D: TRBD2; J: TRBJ2-1
CDR3: CASSPAPTRVGLVGNQPQHF; DNA: TGTGCCAGTAGTCCAGCCCCGACCCGGGTGGGTCTGGTCGGCAATCAGCCCCAGCATTTT; V: TRBV19; size: .; D: .; J: TRBJ1-5
CDR3: CASSQGGRSPLHF; DNA: TGCGCCAGCAGCCAAGGTGGGAGATCACCCCTCCACTTT; V: TRBV4-1; size: .; D: .; J: TRBJ1-6
CDR3: CASSPTGGGSTGELFF; DNA: TGTGCCAGCAGCCCTACTGGGGGGGGCTCAACCGGGGAGCTGTTTTTT; V: TRBV6-6; size: .; D: .; J: TRBJ2-2
CDR3: CASSFRMTENYGYTF; DNA: TGTGCCAGCAGCTTCAGAATGACAGAAAACTATGGCTACACCTTC; V: TRBV7-8; size: .; D: .; J: TRBJ1-2
CDR3: CASSLGRGSGELFF; DNA: TGTGCCAGCAGCTTAGGCAGGGGATCTGGGGAGCTGTTTTTT; V: TRBV13; size: .; D: .; J: TRBJ2-2
CDR3: CASSDRGAPNYGYTF; DNA: TGTGCCAGCAGCGACAGGGGGGCGCCAAACTATGGCTACACCTTC; V: TRBV27; size: .; D: TRBD1; J: TRBJ1-2
CDR3: CASSWPVAGESYNEQFF; DNA: TGTGCCAGCAGCTGGCCAGTCGCGGGAGAATCTTACAATGAGCAGTTCTTC; V: TRBV7-9; size: .; D: TRBD2; J: TRBJ2-1
CDR3: CASSLDREAREQYF; DNA: TGTGCCAGCAGCTTGGACAGGGAAGCGAGGGAGCAGTACTTC; V: TRBV5-4; size: few; D: .; J: TRBJ2-7
CDR3: CASSFGGTASYEQYF; DNA: TGCGCCAGCAGCTTTGGGGGGACAGCCTCCTACGAGCAGTACTTC; V: TRBV5-1; size: .; D: .; J: TRBJ2-7
CDR3: CANHGVAGGETQYF; DNA: TGTGCCAACCACGGAGTAGCGGGAGGTGAGACCCAGTACTTC; V: TRBV11-3; size: .; D: TRBD2; J: TRBJ2-5
CDR3: CASRDTPGTSGIPNTGELFF; DNA: TGTGCCAGCAGGGACACTCCCGGGACTAGCGGAATTCCGAACACCGGGGAGCTGTTTTTT; V: TRBV9; size: .; D: TRBD2; J: TRBJ2-2
CDR3: CASSHTPGHLPTTNEKLFF; DNA: TGTGCCAGCAGCCACACACCGGGACATCTTCCTACAACTAATGAAAAACTGTTTTTT; V: TRBV3-1/TRBV3-2; size: once; D: .; J: TRBJ1-4
CDR3: CASSDPPGTPNTGELFF; DNA: TGTGCCAGCAGTGATCCTCCCGGGACACCTAACACCGGGGAGCTGTTTTTT; V: TRBV9; size: once; D: .; J: TRBJ2-2
CDR3: CATSDKLATYTDTQYF; DNA: TGTGCCACCAGTGATAAACTAGCGACCTACACAGATACGCAGTATTTT; V: TRBV24-1; size: .; D: TRBD2; J: TRBJ2-3
CDR3: CASRGQGNVPNNSPLHF; DNA: TGCGCCAGTCGGGGACAGGGGAATGTCCCCAATAATTCACCCCTCCACTTT; V: TRBV5-1; size: .; D: TRBD1; J: TRBJ1-6
CDR3: CASSLATSGSSYEQYF; DNA: TGTGCCAGCAGCTTAGCGACTAGCGGGAGCTCCTACGAGCAGTACTTC; V: TRBV7-2; size: .; D: TRBD2; J: TRBJ2-7
CDR3: CASSQDFDWGTSTDTQYF; DNA: TGCGCCAGCAGCCAAGACTTCGACTGGGGCACTAGCACAGATACGCAGTATTTT; V: TRBV4-1; size: few; D: .; J: TRBJ2-3
CDR3: CASSERVAGYYEQYF; DNA: TGTGCCAGCAGTGAAAGGGTAGCGGGATACTACGAGCAGTACTTC; V: TRBV2; size: .; D: TRBD2; J: TRBJ2-7
CDR3: CASSMPGQGSTGELFF; DNA: TGTGCCAGTAGTATGCCGGGACAGGGATCCACCGGGGAGCTGTTTTTT; V: TRBV19; size: .; D: TRBD1; J: TRBJ2-2
CDR3: CASSLVGPDRFYGYTF; DNA: TGTGCCAGCAGCTTGGTGGGTCCGGACAGATTCTATGGCTACACCTTC; V: TRBV5-6; size: .; D: .; J: TRBJ1-2
CDR3: CASSFLPGQGYEQFF; DNA: TGTGCCAGCAGCTTTTTACCGGGACAGGGTTATGAGCAGTTCTTC; V: TRBV6-6; size: .; D: TRBD1; J: TRBJ2-1
CDR3: CASRGSGNSPLHF; DNA: TGTGCCAGCAGGGGTTCAGGGAATTCACCCCTCCACTTT; V: TRBV5-8; size: .; D: .; J: TRBJ1-6
CDR3: CASSDGLTDTQYF; DNA: TGCGCCAGCAGTGATGGCCTCACAGATACGCAGTATTTT; V: TRBV10-1; size: .; D: .; J: TRBJ2-3
CDR3: CASSQGLAGGPSTDTQYF; DNA: TGTGCCAGCAGCCAAGGACTAGCGGGAGGGCCTAGCACAGATACGCAGTATTTT; V: TRBV4-2; size: .; D: TRBD2; J: TRBJ2-3
CDR3: CASSPRDFTDTQYF; DNA: TGTGCCAGCAGCCCTCGGGACTTCACAGATACGCAGTATTTT; V: TRBV5-4; size: .; D: .; J: TRBJ2-3
CDR3: CATSRDGSVPYNSPLHF; DNA: TGTGCCACCAGCAGAGATGGAAGCGTACCCTATAATTCACCCCTCCACTTT; V: TRBV15; size: .; D: .; J: TRBJ1-6